This is a list of T cell receptor beta chains from one sample in a study of control samples from healthy donors and cancer patients. Produced via immunoSEQ multiplex PCR; TCRdb's table is partial and in-frame only. In the table there are 230,000 or so clones, about 95% of which are singletons. The source material was blood. These receptors all stem from a man aged 45-60 years in good health. CDR3s include the opening cysteine and the closing phenylalanine or tryptophan. D genes are given only for firm matches. Size is stated for part of the rows, as once, few or many counts, or as a class when the clone is expanded.

CDR3nt,CDR3aa,d_gene,v_gene,j_gene,abundance
TGTGCCAGCAGGCCACACGAGGTCGGGGGCTACACCTTC,CASRPHEVGGYTF,-,TRBV5-4,TRBJ1-2,once
TGTGCCAGTCGTCTAGGGCCGATATCCAACACTGAAGCTTTCTTT,CASRLGPISNTEAFF,-,TRBV19,TRBJ1-1,-
TGTGCCAGCAGCCCCGAGCGGGGGGAATACGAGCAGTACTTC,CASSPERGEYEQYF,TRBD2,TRBV7-2,TRBJ2-7,once
TGTGCCAGTAACCTCGGTTCTTTGGGCTCACCCCTCCACTTT,CASNLGSLGSPLHF,-,TRBV19,TRBJ1-6,-
TGTGCCAGCAGTTACTGGACCGGGACAGTCTACGAGCAGTACTTC,CASSYWTGTVYEQYF,TRBD1,TRBV6-2/TRBV6-3,TRBJ2-7,once
TGTGCCAGCAGTTCCCGGCGCGGCGACACTGAAGCTTTCTTT,CASSSRRGDTEAFF,-,TRBV6-5,TRBJ1-1,-
TGTGCCAGCGAGACGGCCTTGAACACTGAAGCTTTCTTT,CASETALNTEAFF,-,TRBV2,TRBJ1-1,-
TGTGCCAGCGGGGGCTATAGCAATCAGCCCCAGCATTTT,CASGGYSNQPQHF,-,TRBV6-5,TRBJ1-5,-
TGCAGCGCGGCGCGAGGGTCGGAGAACACTGAAGCTTTCTTT,CSAARGSENTEAFF,-,TRBV29-1,TRBJ1-1,-
TGTGCCAGCAGCCCGACAGGCGCACTGGAGACCCAGTACTTC,CASSPTGALETQYF,-,TRBV5-5,TRBJ2-5,-
TGTGCCAGCAGCGTAGGCGGGGGGAACACCGGGGAGCTGTTTTTT,CASSVGGGNTGELFF,TRBD2,TRBV9,TRBJ2-2,once
TGTGCCAGTCGCAGGTACATCAATCAGCCCCAGCATTTT,CASRRYINQPQHF,-,TRBV2,TRBJ1-5,-
TGTGCCAGCAGCTCCGGGACAGGGAGCTACAATGAGCAGTTCTTC,CASSSGTGSYNEQFF,TRBD1,TRBV7-2,TRBJ2-1,-
TGTGCCAGCAGTGAATCTCCAGGGAATAACTATGGCTACACCTTC,CASSESPGNNYGYTF,-,TRBV6-1,TRBJ1-2,-
TGTGCCACTAAACCAGGGGAAGAAGAAAAACTGTTTTTT,CATKPGEEEKLFF,-,TRBV2,TRBJ1-4,-
TGTGCCAGCAGTTTACCCGGACATGCTAGTCCCTATGGCTACACCTTC,CASSLPGHASPYGYTF,-,TRBV28,TRBJ1-2,-
TGTGCCAGCAGTGACGGGAACACCGGGGAGCTGTTTTTT,CASSDGNTGELFF,-,TRBV6-4,TRBJ2-2,-
TGTGCCAGCAGCTTACTCGCCAATCAGCCCCAGCATTTT,CASSLLANQPQHF,-,TRBV11-1,TRBJ1-5,-
TGTGCCTGGAGTGTACCAGATACGCAGTATTTT,CAWSVPDTQYF,-,TRBV30,TRBJ2-3,-
TGTGCCAGCAGCTTGACGGGTTTTGAAGCTTTCTTT,CASSLTGFEAFF,-,TRBV11-2,TRBJ1-1,-
TGTGCCAGTAGCCCAGGGGCCCTGCGGCCCCAGCATTTT,CASSPGALRPQHF,-,TRBV19,TRBJ1-5,-
TGTGCCAGCAGCGTTAGGGTGGATTGGAGGTTGGAGACCCAGTACTTC,CASSVRVDWRLETQYF,-,TRBV11-1,TRBJ2-5,-
TGCGCCAGCAGCCCGGACGGTGGGGGGTTCACTGAAGCTTTCTTT,CASSPDGGGFTEAFF,-,TRBV5-1,TRBJ1-1,-
TGTGCCAGCAGCCCCCGGGGAGGGGGGCGAAGCACAGATACGCAGTATTTT,CASSPRGGGRSTDTQYF,-,TRBV7-9,TRBJ2-3,-
TGTGCCAGCAGCAAACCGGGGGCTGGTTGGGGGAAGGATGGCTACACCTTC,CASSKPGAGWGKDGYTF,-,TRBV3-1/TRBV3-2,TRBJ1-2,once
TGTGCCACCAGTGCCGGACAGGGGGTAAAAGGGACTGAAGCTTTCTTT,CATSAGQGVKGTEAFF,TRBD1,TRBV24-1,TRBJ1-1,-
TGTGCCAGCAGCTTAGACAGCGTGAACACTGAAGCTTTCTTT,CASSLDSVNTEAFF,-,TRBV7-2,TRBJ1-1,-
TGTGCCAGCCGCGGGGCAGGGGGCGGGACTGAAGCTTTCTTT,CASRGAGGGTEAFF,TRBD1,TRBV28,TRBJ1-1,once
TGTGCCAGCAGTGAATCAGGCGTCTACGAGCAGTACTTC,CASSESGVYEQYF,-,TRBV6-1,TRBJ2-7,-
TGTGCCAGTAGTATAGAATTAAGATGGGCGAACACCGGGGAGCTGTTTTTT,CASSIELRWANTGELFF,-,TRBV19,TRBJ2-2,-
TGTGCCAGCAGTCTACGGGGAGAGACCCAGTACTTC,CASSLRGETQYF,-,TRBV12-3/TRBV12-4,TRBJ2-5,-
TGCGCCAGCAGCCCGGCTAACAGGGGCTACTATGGCTACACCTTC,CASSPANRGYYGYTF,TRBD1,TRBV5-1,TRBJ1-2,-
TGCAGCGTTGAAGCATTGGGTACCCCGCCTGAAGCTTTCTTT,CSVEALGTPPEAFF,-,TRBV29-1,TRBJ1-1,once
TGTGCCATCACCCCCCAGGGGGAGGGGGGTGAAGCTTTCTTT,CAITPQGEGGEAFF,TRBD1,TRBV10-3,TRBJ1-1,-
TGTGCCAGCGCCGACAGCTTCAATCAGCCCCAGCATTTT,CASADSFNQPQHF,-,TRBV6-5,TRBJ1-5,-
TGTGCCAGCAGCGTAGCGGGGAGTGGACTAGCGGGGGGCCTCCAAGAGACCCAGTACTTC,CASSVAGSGLAGGLQETQYF,TRBD2,TRBV9,TRBJ2-5,-
TGTGCCAGCAGCGTAGCTCCAGTGAGCAATTCACCCCTCCACTTT,CASSVAPVSNSPLHF,-,TRBV9,TRBJ1-6,-
TGTGCCAGCAGCCAAGATTATCATGAGCAGTTCTTC,CASSQDYHEQFF,-,TRBV3-1/TRBV3-2,TRBJ2-1,once
TGTGCCAGCAAAACCAAACCGGGACAGTCTTACTATGGCTACACCTTC,CASKTKPGQSYYGYTF,TRBD1,TRBV28,TRBJ1-2,once
TGTGCCAGCAGTCGCAGACTAGGGGATGAGCAGTTCTTC,CASSRRLGDEQFF,-,TRBV6-5,TRBJ2-1,-
TGTGCCAGCGCTGGGTCTAGCGGGGTTTCAGATACGCAGTATTTT,CASAGSSGVSDTQYF,TRBD2,TRBV6-5,TRBJ2-3,-
TGTGCCAGCACCCGGGGGGTGAACGGCTACACCTTC,CASTRGVNGYTF,-,TRBV9,TRBJ1-2,-
TGTGCCAGCAGTGACTCTAGCGGGGGGGCCACCGGGGAGCTGTTTTTT,CASSDSSGGATGELFF,TRBD2,TRBV6-4,TRBJ2-2,once